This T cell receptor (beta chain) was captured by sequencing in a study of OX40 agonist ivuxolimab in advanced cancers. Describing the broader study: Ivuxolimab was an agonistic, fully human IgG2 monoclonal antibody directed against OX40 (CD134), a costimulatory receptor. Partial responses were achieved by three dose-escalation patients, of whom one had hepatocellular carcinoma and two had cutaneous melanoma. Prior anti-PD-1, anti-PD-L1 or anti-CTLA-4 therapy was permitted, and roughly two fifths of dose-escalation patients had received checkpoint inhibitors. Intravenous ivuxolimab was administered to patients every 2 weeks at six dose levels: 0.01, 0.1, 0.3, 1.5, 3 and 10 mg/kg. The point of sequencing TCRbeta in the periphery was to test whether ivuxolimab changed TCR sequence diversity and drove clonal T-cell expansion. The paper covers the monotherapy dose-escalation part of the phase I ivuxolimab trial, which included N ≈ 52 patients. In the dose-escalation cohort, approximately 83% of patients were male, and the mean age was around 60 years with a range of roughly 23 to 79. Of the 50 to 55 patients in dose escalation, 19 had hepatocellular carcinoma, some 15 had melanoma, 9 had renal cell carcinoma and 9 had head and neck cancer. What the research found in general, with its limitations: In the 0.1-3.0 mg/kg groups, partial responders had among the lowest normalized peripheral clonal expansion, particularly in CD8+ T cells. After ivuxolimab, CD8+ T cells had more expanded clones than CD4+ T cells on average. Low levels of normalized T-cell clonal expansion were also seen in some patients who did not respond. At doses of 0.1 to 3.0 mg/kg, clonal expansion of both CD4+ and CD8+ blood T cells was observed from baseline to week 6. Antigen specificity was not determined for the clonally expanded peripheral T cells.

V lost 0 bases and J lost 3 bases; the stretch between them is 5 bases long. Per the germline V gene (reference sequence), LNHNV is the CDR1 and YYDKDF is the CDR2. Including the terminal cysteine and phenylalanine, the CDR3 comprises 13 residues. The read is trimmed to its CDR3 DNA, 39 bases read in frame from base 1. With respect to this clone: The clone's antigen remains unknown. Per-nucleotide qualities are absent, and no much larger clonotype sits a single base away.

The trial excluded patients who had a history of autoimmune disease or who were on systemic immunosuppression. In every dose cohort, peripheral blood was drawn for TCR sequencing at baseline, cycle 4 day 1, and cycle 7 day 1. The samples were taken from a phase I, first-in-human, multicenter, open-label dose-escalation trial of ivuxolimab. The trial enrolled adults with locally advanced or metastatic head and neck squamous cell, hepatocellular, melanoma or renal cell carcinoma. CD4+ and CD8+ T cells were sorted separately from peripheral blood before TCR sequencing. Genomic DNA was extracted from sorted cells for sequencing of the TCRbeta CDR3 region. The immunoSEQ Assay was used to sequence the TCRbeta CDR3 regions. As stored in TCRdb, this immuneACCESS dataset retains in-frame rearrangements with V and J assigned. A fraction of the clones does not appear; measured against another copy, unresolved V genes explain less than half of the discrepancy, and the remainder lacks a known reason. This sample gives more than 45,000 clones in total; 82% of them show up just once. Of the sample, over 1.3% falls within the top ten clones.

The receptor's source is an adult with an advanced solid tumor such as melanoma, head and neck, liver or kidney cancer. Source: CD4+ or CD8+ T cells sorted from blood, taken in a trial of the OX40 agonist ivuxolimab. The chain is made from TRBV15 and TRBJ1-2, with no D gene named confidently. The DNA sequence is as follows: TGTGCCACCAGCAGAGATGGGGACTATGGCTACACCTTC. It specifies CATSRDGDYGYTF. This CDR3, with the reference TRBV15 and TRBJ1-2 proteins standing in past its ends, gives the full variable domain DAMVIQNPRYQVTQFGKPVTLSCSQTLNHNVMYWYQQKSSQAPKLLFHYYDKDFNNEADTPDNFQSRRPNTSFCFLDIRSPGLGDTAMYLCATSRDGDYGYTFGSGTRLTVV.